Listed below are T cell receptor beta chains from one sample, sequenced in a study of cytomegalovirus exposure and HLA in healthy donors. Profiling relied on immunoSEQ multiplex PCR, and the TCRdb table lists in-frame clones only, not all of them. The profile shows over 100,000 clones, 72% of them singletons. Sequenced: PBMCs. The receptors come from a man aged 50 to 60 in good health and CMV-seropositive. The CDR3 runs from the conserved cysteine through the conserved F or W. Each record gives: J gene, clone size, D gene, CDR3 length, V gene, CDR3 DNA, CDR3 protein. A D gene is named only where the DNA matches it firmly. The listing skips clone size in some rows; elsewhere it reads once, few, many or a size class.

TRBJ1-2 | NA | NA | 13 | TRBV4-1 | TGCGCCAGCAGCCAAGATTGGCTCAGAAGCTACACCTTC | CASSQDWLRSYTF
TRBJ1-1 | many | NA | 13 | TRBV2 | TGTGCCAGCAGTGAATTGGCTAACACTGAAGCTTTCTTT | CASSELANTEAFF
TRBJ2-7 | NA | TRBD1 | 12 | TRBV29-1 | TGCAGCGCCCGGGACAGGGGCCACGAGCAGTACTTC | CSARDRGHEQYF
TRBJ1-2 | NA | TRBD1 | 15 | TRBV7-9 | TGTTCCAGCTTACCACAGGGGCCGTCGCGCTATGGCTACACCTTC | CSSLPQGPSRYGYTF
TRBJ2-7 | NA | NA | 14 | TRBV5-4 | TGTGCCAGCAGCTCCCCGGGTAGCGAGCACGAGCAGTACTTC | CASSSPGSEHEQYF
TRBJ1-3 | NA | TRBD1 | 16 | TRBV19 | TGTGCCAGTCCCCCCATGGGACAGGGGCTCGGAAACACCATATATTTT | CASPPMGQGLGNTIYF
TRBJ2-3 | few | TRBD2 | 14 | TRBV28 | TGTGCCAGCAGTTTAAACGCGGGGGCAGATACGCAGTATTTT | CASSLNAGADTQYF
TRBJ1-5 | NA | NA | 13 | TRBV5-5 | TGTGCCAGCAGCTTGGACAGGGATCAGCCCCAGCATTTT | CASSLDRDQPQHF
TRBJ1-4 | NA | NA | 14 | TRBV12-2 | TGTGCAAGTCGCCTCTATCGGGACTTGGCAAAACTGTTTTTT | CASRLYRDLAKLFF
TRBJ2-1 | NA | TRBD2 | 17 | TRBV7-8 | TGTGCCAGCAGCTTAGGAGGGTGGGGGGGTTCCTACAATGAGCAGTTCTTC | CASSLGGWGGSYNEQFF
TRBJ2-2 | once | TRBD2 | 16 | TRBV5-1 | TGCGCCAGCAGCTTGGGACTAGCGGGAAACACCGGGGAGCTGTTTTTT | CASSLGLAGNTGELFF
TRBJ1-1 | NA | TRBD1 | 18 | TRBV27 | TGTGCCAGCAGTTTTCGTTTGACAGGGGTGTCCCGGAACACTGAAGCTTTCTTT | CASSFRLTGVSRNTEAFF
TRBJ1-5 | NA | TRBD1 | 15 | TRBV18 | TGTGCCAGCTCACAACAGGGGAATAGCAATCAGCCCCAGCATTTT | CASSQQGNSNQPQHF
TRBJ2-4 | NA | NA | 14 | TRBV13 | TGTGCCAGCAGCTTAGGGCAGGGGAAAAACATTCAGTACTTC | CASSLGQGKNIQYF
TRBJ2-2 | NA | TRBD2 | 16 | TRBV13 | TGTGCCAGCAGCTTAGGTCTAGCGGGTCCTACCGGGGAGCTGTTTTTT | CASSLGLAGPTGELFF
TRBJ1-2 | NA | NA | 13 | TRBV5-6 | TGTGCCAGCACCTTGACAGGCCAGTATGGCTACACCTTC | CASTLTGQYGYTF
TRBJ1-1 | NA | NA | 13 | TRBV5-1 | TGCGCCAGCGGAGTGGTGCCAGGGACTGAAGCTTTCTTT | CASGVVPGTEAFF
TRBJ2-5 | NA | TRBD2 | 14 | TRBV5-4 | TGTGCCAGCAGCTTGCGAGCGGGGAGGGAGACCCAGTACTTC | CASSLRAGRETQYF
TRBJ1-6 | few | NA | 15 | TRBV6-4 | TGTGCCAGCAGTGACTCTAGGGGCGGTAATTCACCCCTCCACTTT | CASSDSRGGNSPLHF
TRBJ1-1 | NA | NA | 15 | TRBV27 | TGTGCCAGCAGTTTATCGATAGGGGTATTAACTGAAGCTTTCTTT | CASSLSIGVLTEAFF
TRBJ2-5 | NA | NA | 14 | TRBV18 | TGTGCCAGCTCACCACGGGCAGCAAAGGAGACCCAGTACTTC | CASSPRAAKETQYF
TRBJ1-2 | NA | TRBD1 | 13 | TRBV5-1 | TGCGCCAGCAGCTTGGCAGGGGGCGGTGGCTACACCTTC | CASSLAGGGGYTF
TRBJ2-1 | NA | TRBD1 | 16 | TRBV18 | TGTGCCAGCTCACCACCTTCCGGGACAGTGTACAATGAGCAGTTCTTC | CASSPPSGTVYNEQFF
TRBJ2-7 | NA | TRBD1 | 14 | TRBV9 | TGTGCCAGCAGCGTAGGGACAGGCCCTTACGAGCAGTACTTC | CASSVGTGPYEQYF
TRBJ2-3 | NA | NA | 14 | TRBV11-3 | TGTGCCAGCACCCCGACAGCTAGCACAGATACGCAGTATTTT | CASTPTASTDTQYF
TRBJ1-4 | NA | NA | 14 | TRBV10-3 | TGTGCCATCAGGGGGGACACCAGGACTGAAAAACTGTTTTTT | CAIRGDTRTEKLFF
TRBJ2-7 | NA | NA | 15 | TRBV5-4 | TGTGCCAGCAGGGACCCAAGCGGTAGCTCCTACGAGCAGTACTTC | CASRDPSGSSYEQYF
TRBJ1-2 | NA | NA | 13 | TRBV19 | TGTGCCAGTAACCGGGACACCCGCTATGGCTGCACCTTC | CASNRDTRYGCTF
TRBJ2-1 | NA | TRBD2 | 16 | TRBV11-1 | TGTGCCAGCAGCTCCGAACTAGCGGGAGGGCTTCATGAGCAGTTCTTC | CASSSELAGGLHEQFF
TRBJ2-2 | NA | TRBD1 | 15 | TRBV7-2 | TGTGCCAGCAGCCTCCAGGGGGCAGGGACCGGGGAGCTGTTTTTT | CASSLQGAGTGELFF
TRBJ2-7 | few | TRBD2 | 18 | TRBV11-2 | TGTGCCAGCAGCTTTCCCCATTTCCGGACTAGCGGGGTCTACGAGCAGTACTTC | CASSFPHFRTSGVYEQYF
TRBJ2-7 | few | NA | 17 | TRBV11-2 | TGTGCCAGCAGCCGCGGGACAGGGGCTAGCGGGAGTCCCCGGCAGTACTTC | CASSRGTGASGSPRQYF
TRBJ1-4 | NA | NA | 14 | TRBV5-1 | TGCGCCAGCAGCTTGGCAGGGTTTAGGGAAAAACTGTTTTTT | CASSLAGFREKLFF
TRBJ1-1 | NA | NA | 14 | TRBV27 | TGTGCCAGCAGCCGGGACAAGCTGAACACTGAAGCTTTCTTT | CASSRDKLNTEAFF
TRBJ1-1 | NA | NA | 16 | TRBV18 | TGTGCCAGCTCACCTTGGACAGTTCGAGGGAACACTGAAGCTTTCTTT | CASSPWTVRGNTEAFF
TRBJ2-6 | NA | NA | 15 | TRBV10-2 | TGCGCCAGCAGCCCCCGGGGGTCTGGGGCCAACGTCCTGACTTTC | CASSPRGSGANVLTF
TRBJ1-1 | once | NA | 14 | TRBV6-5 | TGTGCCAGCAGTGACAGGCTGCTGAACACTGAAGCTTTCTTT | CASSDRLLNTEAFF
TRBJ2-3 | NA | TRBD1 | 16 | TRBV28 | TGTGCCAGCAGCCTATCCGGGACAGGGAAAAGAGATACGCAGTATTTT | CASSLSGTGKRDTQYF
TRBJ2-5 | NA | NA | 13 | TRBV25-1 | TGTGCCAGCAGTGTTGGGGGGCAAGAGACCCAGTACTTC | CASSVGGQETQYF